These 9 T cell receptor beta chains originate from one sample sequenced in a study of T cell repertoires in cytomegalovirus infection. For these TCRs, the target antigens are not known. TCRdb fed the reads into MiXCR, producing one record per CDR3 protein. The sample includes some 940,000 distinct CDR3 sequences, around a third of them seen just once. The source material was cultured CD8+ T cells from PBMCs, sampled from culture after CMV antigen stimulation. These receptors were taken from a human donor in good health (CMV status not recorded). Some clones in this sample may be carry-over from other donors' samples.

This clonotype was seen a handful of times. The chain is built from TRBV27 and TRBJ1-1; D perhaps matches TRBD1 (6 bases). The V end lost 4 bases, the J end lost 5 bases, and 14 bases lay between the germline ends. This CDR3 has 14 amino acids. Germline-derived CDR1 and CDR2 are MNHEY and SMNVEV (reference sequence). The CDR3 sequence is CASSWGHPGTEAFF. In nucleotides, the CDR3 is TGTGCCAGCAGTTGGGGACACCCGGGTACTGAAGCTTTCTTT.

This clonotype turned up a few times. Here the CDR3 DNA reads TGTGCCAGCAGTCCCCCGGGGAAGCAGTCACCCCTCCACTTT. Residues: CASSPPGKQSPLHF. V gene TRBV12-3 or TRBV12-4 combines with J gene TRBJ1-6; D ambiguous. Trimming left V 5 bases short and J 10 bases short, with 15 bases between. The CDR3 is 14 residues long.

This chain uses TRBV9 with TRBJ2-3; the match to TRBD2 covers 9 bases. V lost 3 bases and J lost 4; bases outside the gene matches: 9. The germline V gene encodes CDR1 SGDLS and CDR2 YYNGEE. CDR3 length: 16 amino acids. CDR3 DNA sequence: TGTGCCAGCAGCGCCCAGGGCGGGGGGGTCGCAGATACGCAGTATTTT. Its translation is CASSAQGGGVADTQYF.

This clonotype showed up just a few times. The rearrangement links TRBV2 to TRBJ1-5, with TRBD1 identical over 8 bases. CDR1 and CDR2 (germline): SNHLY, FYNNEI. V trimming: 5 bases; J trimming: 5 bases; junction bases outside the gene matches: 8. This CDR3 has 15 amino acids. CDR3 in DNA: TGTGCCAGCAGTCCCCAGGGGGCGAGCCATCAGCCCCAGCATTTT. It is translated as CASSPQGASHQPQHF. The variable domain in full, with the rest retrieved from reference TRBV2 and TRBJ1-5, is EPEVTQTPSHQVTQMGQEVILRCVPISNHLYFYWYRQILGQKVEFLVSFYNNEISEKSEIFDDQFSVERPDGSNFTLKIRSTKLEDSAMYFCASSPQGASHQPQHFGDGTRLSIL.

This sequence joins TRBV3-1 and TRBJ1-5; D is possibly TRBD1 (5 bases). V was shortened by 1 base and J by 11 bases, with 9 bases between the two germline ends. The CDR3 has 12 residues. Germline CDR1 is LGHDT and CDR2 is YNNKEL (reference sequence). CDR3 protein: CASSQGGGAQHF. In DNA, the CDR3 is TGTGCCAGCAGCCAAGGGGGGGGAGCCCAGCATTTT.

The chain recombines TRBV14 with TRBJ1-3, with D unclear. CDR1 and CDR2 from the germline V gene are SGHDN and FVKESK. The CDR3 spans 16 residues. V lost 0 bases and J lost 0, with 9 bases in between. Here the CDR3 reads CASSQELPISGNTIYF. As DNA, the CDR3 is TGTGCCAGCAGCCAAGAACTTCCCATCTCTGGAAACACCATATATTTT.

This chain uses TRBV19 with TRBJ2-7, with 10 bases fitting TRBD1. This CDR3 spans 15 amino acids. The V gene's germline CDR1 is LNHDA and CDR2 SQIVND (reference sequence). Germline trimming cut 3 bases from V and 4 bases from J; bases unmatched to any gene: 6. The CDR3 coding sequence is TGTGCCAGTAGTATTATTGGGACAGGGGTTTACGAGCAGTACTTC. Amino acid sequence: CASSIIGTGVYEQYF.

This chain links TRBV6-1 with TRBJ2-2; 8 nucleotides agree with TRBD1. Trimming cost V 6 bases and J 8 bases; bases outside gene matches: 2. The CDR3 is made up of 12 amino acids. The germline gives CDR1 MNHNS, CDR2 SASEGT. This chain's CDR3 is CASRDRAGELFF. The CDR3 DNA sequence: TGTGCCAGCAGGGACAGGGCAGGGGAGCTGTTTTTT.

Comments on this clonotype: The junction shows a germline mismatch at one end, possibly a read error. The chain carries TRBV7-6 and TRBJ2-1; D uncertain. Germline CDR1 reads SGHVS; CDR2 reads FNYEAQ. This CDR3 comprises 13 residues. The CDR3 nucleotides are TGTGCCAGCAGCTTAGACCGCACTGCTGAGCTGTTCTTC. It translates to CASSLDRTAELFF.